Listed here are 21 T cell receptor beta chains from one sample, sequenced in a study of cytomegalovirus exposure and HLA in healthy donors. The study ran its PCR with 60 Vbeta and 13 Jbeta primers. Profiled with immunoSEQ multiplex PCR; TCRdb holds only in-frame clones, not every one. There are some 93,000 clones in the sample; 9.4% occur only once, and just over 5% lies in the top ten. Sequenced sample: PBMCs. These receptors were collected from a man aged 45 to 65 in good health and CMV-seropositive.

This chain joins TRBV30 and TRBJ1-1, with TRBD1 as a possible D gene (6 bases). Germline V CDR1 and CDR2: GTSNPN, SVGIG (reference sequence). V dropped 0 bases and J dropped 11 bases, with 10 bases sitting between them. The CDR3 loop spans 11 amino acids. CDR3 residues: CAWSVNRAAFF. The CDR3 DNA reads TGTGCCTGGAGTGTAAACAGGGCCGCTTTCTTT.

This clone was seen a handful of times. The chain is built from TRBV4-2 and TRBJ1-5, with D possibly matching TRBD1 (5 bases). V lost 4 bases and J 6 bases, leaving 13 bases between the germline ends. CDR3 length: 14 residues. Per the germline V gene, CDR1 is LGHNA and CDR2 is YNFKEQ. In DNA, the CDR3 is TGTGCCAGCAGCCCCCAGGGTTCTCGTCAGCCCCAGCATTTT. As protein: CASSPQGSRQPQHF.

This clone was seen only a few times. This chain uses TRBV9 with TRBJ1-5, with D hard to call. The CDR3 sequence is 14 residues long. V lost 0 bases and J lost 3, with 7 bases in between. Per germline, CDR1 SGDLS and CDR2 YYNGEE. The CDR3 DNA is TGTGCCAGCAGCGTAGACTGGTACAATCAGCCCCAGCATTTT. Its translation: CASSVDWYNQPQHF.

The V gene is TRBV25-1, the J gene TRBJ2-1, with 9 bases matching TRBD2. Germline values: CDR1 MGHDK, CDR2 SYGVNS. Trimming removed 6 bases from V and 5 bases from J; junction bases left unmatched: 8. The CDR3 is 15 amino acids. The CDR3 sequence: CASRASGTKDNEQFF. The DNA of the CDR3 is TGTGCCAGCAGGGCTAGCGGGACTAAGGACAATGAGCAGTTCTTC.

The rearrangement joins TRBV13 to TRBJ2-3; TRBD2 matches 8 bases. Trimming took 8 bases from V and 0 from J; bases not matched to a gene: 7. CDR1 and CDR2 from the germline V gene are PRHDT and FYEKMQ (reference sequence). CDR3 length: 15 amino acids. The CDR3 region is CASRRAGGSTDTQYF. CDR3 nucleotides: TGTGCCAGCCGAAGGGCGGGAGGCAGCACAGATACGCAGTATTTT.

The chain couples TRBV28 to TRBJ1-1, with D tentatively TRBD1 (5 bases). Germline V gene data show CDR1 as MDHEN and CDR2 as SYDVKM. This CDR3 has 13 amino acids. With 5 bases removed from V and 1 base from J, the gap between germline ends came to 8 bases. CDR3 loop: CASSRQGNTEAFF. The DNA for the CDR3 is TGTGCCAGCAGTCGTCAGGGGAACACTGAAGCTTTCTTT. Based on the CDR3 plus reference TRBV28 and TRBJ1-1, the full variable domain is DVKVTQSSRYLVKRTGEKVFLECVQDMDHENMFWYRQDPGLGLRLIYFSYDVKMKEKGDIPEGYSVSREKKERFSLILESASTNQTSMYLCASSRQGNTEAFFGQGTRLTVV.

The genes are TRBV29-1 and TRBJ1-4; 7 nucleotides agree with TRBD1. V lost 6 bases to trimming and J lost 6 bases; unmatched junction nucleotides: 13. The CDR3 has 15 amino acids. Germline CDR1 reads SQVTM; CDR2 reads ANQGSEA. CDR3 protein: CSVTRQGSTDEKLFF. CDR3 DNA: TGCAGCGTGACGCGACAGGGCAGCACAGATGAAAAACTGTTTTTT.

The chain combines TRBV5-4 with TRBJ2-7; 9 nucleotides line up with TRBD1. CDR1 and CDR2 (germline): SGHNT, YYREEE (reference sequence). The J segment lost 3 bases and the V segment lost 2 bases, leaving 3 bases of the junction unmatched. There are 14 residues in the CDR3. CDR3 loop: CASSFGTGIYEQYF. The CDR3 DNA is TGTGCCAGCAGCTTCGGGACAGGGATCTACGAGCAGTACTTC. Together with reference TRBV5-4 and TRBJ2-7, the CDR3 gives the full variable domain: ETGVTQSPTHLIKTRGQQVTLRCSSQSGHNTVSWYQQALGQGPQFIFQYYREEENGRGNFPPRFSGLQFPNYSSELNVNALELDDSALYLCASSFGTGIYEQYFGPGTRLTVT.

The rearrangement links TRBV2 to TRBJ1-1; the D is unclear. V lost 7 bases to trimming and J lost 3 bases, with 6 bases between them. This CDR3 has 11 amino acids. Germline V lookup: CDR1 SNHLY, CDR2 FYNNEI. The CDR3 is CASNGDTEAFF. DNA of the CDR3: TGTGCCAGCAACGGGGACACTGAAGCTTTCTTT.

This clone has a handful of counts. The V call is TRBV6-5, the J call TRBJ2-3, with D perhaps TRBD2 (6 bases). CDR1 and CDR2 from the germline V gene are MNHEY and SVGAGI. This CDR3 contains 15 residues. V lost 5 bases to trimming and J lost 6 bases, with 18 bases between them. The CDR3 loop reads CASSRVAVRIDTQYF. In DNA form, the CDR3 reads TGTGCCAGCAGTAGAGTAGCGGTCCGGATCGATACGCAGTATTTT.

In its sample, this clone was seen a few times. V and J are TRBV7-9 and TRBJ2-1; D possibly corresponds to TRBD2 (7 bases). Trimming removed 5 bases at V and 8 bases at J, with 16 bases between. The CDR3 loop spans 14 amino acids. CDR1 is SEHNR and CDR2 is FQNEAQ in the germline V gene (reference sequence). The CDR3 loop reads CASSGRGATDEQFF. CDR3 nucleotide sequence: TGTGCCAGCAGCGGGAGGGGGGCAACGGATGAGCAGTTCTTC.

In its sample, this clone was seen a few times. The chain links TRBV19 to TRBJ2-1; D not resolved. This CDR3 has 14 amino acids. The V gene's germline CDR1 is LNHDA and CDR2 SQIVND (reference sequence). V gave up 6 bases and J gave up 12 bases, with 21 bases separating them. CDR3: CASSRSDKHGGQFF. As DNA, the CDR3 is TGTGCCAGTAGCCGGTCCGACAAGCACGGTGGGCAGTTCTTC.

V usage is TRBV2 and J usage is TRBJ2-7, with a possible D match to TRBD1 (6 bases). Between the trimmed V and J ends, which lost 8 bases and 2 bases, there was a span of 13 bases. The CDR3 is 13 amino acids. Germline V gene data show CDR1 as SNHLY and CDR2 as FYNNEI. CDR3: CASHREFTYEQYF. The CDR3 DNA is TGTGCCAGCCACAGGGAGTTTACCTACGAGCAGTACTTC.

The genes are TRBV6-6 and TRBJ2-7; perhaps TRBD1 as D (5 bases). Germline loops: CDR1 MNHNY, CDR2 SVGAGI (reference sequence). Trimming stripped 7 bases from V and 2 bases from J, with 12 bases between. The CDR3 is made up of 13 amino acids. Here the CDR3 DNA reads TGTGCCAGCACCCACTCAGGGACCTACGAGCAGTACTTC. Protein sequence: CASTHSGTYEQYF.

The chain joins TRBV5-4 to TRBJ1-1, with D possibly TRBD1 on 5 matching bases. Germline V gene sequence: CDR1 SGHNT, CDR2 YYREEE (reference sequence). CDR3 length equals 14 residues. V was shortened by 4 bases and J by 1 base, with 11 bases between the two germline ends. In DNA form, the CDR3 reads TGTGCCAGCAGCCGGACCGGACAGAACACTGAAGCTTTCTTT. As protein: CASSRTGQNTEAFF.

This clone has a handful of counts. The gene calls are TRBV4-3 and TRBJ2-5; D gene uncertain. Trimming removed 1 base at V and 5 bases at J, with 14 bases between. Germline-derived CDR1 and CDR2 are LGHNA and YSLEER. The CDR3 contains 15 residues. As DNA, the CDR3 is TGCGCCAGCAGCCAAGGAGGTCTGATGCGGGAGACCCAGTACTTC. It encodes CASSQGGLMRETQYF.

The genes are TRBV5-1 and TRBJ1-3, with D tentatively TRBD1 (5 bases). With 0 bases removed from V and 0 bases from J, the gap between germline ends came to 7 bases. The CDR3 loop spans 15 amino acids. The germline CDR1 and CDR2 sequences are SGHRS and YFSETQ. This CDR3 reads CASSLVGGSGNTIYF. In nucleotides, the CDR3 is TGCGCCAGCAGCTTGGTCGGGGGCTCTGGAAACACCATATATTTT.

This clone was seen more than once but under ten times. This chain uses TRBV1 with TRBJ2-7; the DNA was not compared with TRBD2, the D call given in the table. TRBV1 corresponds to a pseudogene. The CDR3 totals 15 residues. This chain's CDR3 is CTSSQEAGITYEQYF. Written as DNA, the CDR3 is TGCACCAGCAGCCAAGAGGCGGGGATTACCTACGAGCAGTACTTC.

This clone was observed a few times. This chain joins TRBV6-6 and TRBJ2-2; maybe TRBD1 (6 bases). Trimming removed 4 bases from V and 4 bases from J, with 10 bases in between. This CDR3 is built from 14 residues. The germline CDR1 and CDR2 sequences are MNHNY and SVGAGI (reference sequence). In DNA form, the CDR3 reads TGTGCCAGCAGTTCGGACAGATTCACCGGGGAGCTGTTTTTT. Protein: CASSSDRFTGELFF.

The chain joins TRBV28 to TRBJ2-2, with D tentatively TRBD2 (5 bases). The length of the CDR3 is 11 residues. Germline V gene sequence: CDR1 MDHEN, CDR2 SYDVKM. Trimming pared 3 bases from V and 14 bases from J, leaving 10 bases between. The CDR3 loop is CASSFWGVLFF. The DNA of the CDR3 is TGTGCCAGCAGTTTTTGGGGAGTCCTGTTTTTT.

This clone was observed a few times. Written as DNA, the CDR3 is TGTGCCAGCAGCTTACGGGGGAGGGGCGAGCAGTACTTC. This encodes CASSLRGRGEQYF. The chain has TRBV7-3 and TRBJ2-7; 7 bases are a match to TRBD2. The CDR3 runs to 13 residues. Germline CDR1 SGHTA, CDR2 FQGTGA. V shed 2 bases, J shed 6 bases, and the junction held 4 bases outside the gene matches. The full variable domain, with the rest looked up from reference TRBV7-3 and TRBJ2-7, is GAGVSQTPSNKVTEKGKYVELRCDPISGHTALYWYRQSLGQGPEFLIYFQGTGAADDSGLPNDRFFAVRPEGSVSTLKIQRTERGDSAVYLCASSLRGRGEQYFGPGTRLTVT.